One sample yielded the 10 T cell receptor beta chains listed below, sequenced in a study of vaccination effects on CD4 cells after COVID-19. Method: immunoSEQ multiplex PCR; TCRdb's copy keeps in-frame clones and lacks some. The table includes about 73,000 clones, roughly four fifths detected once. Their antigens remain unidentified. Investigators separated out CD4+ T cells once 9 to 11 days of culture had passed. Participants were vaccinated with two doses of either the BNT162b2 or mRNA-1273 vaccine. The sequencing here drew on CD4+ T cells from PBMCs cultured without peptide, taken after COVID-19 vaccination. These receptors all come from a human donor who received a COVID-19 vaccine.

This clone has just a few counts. The chain's CDR3 is CASSYGTGGNSPLHF. DNA of the CDR3: TGCGCCAGCAGCTACGGGACAGGTGGGAATTCACCCCTCCACTTT. The genes are TRBV5-1 and TRBJ1-6, with TRBD1 identical over 8 bases. With V trimmed by 3 bases and J by 7 bases, 6 bases remained unmatched. CDR1 is SGHRS and CDR2 is YFSETQ in the germline V gene. CDR3 length: 15 amino acids.

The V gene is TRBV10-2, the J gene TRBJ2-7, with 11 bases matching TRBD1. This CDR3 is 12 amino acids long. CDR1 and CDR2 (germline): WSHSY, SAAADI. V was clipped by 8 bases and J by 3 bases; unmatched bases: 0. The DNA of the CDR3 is TGCGCCAGCGGGACAGGGGGCTACGAGCAGTACGTC. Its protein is CASGTGGYEQYV.

CDR3 sequence reads: CAGAGSYEQYV. The DNA of the CDR3 is TGTGCCGGGGCCGGTTCCTACGAGCAGTACGTC. The chain has TRBV12-3 or TRBV12-4 and TRBJ2-7; maybe TRBD1 (5 bases). The V end was cut by 11 bases, the J end by 1 base, with 9 bases between. CDR3 length: 11 residues.

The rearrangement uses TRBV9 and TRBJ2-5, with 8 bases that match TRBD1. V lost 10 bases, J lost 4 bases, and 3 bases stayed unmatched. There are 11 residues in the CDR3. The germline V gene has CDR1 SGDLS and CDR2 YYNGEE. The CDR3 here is CAGQGRETQYF. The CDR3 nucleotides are TGTGCCGGACAGGGACGAGAGACCCAGTACTTC.

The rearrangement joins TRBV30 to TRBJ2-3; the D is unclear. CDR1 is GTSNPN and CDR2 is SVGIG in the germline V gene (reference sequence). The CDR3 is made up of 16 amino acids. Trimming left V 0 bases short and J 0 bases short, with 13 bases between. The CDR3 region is CAWSVRPLSSTDTQYF. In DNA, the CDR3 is TGTGCCTGGAGTGTACGCCCACTATCTAGCACAGATACGCAGTATTTT.

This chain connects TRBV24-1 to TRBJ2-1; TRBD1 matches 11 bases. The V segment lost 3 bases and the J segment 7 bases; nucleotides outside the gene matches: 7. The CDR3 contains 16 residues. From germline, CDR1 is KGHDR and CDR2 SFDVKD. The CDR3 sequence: CATSDIGGQGGNEQFF. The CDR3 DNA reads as TGTGCCACCAGTGATATTGGGGGACAGGGGGGAAATGAGCAGTTCTTC.

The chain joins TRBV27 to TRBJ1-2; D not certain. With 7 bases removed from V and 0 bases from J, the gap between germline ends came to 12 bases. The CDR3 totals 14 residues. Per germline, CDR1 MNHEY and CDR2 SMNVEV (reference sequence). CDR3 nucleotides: TGTGCCAGCAACCGAGACGGGACTAACTATGGCTACACCTTC. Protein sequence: CASNRDGTNYGYTF.

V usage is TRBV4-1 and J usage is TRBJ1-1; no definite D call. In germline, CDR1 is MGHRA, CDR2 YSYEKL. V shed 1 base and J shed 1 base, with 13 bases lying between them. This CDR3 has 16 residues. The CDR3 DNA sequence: TGCGCCAGCAGCCAAGTTCCCGACACCAAGAACACTGAAGCTTTCTTT. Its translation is CASSQVPDTKNTEAFF.

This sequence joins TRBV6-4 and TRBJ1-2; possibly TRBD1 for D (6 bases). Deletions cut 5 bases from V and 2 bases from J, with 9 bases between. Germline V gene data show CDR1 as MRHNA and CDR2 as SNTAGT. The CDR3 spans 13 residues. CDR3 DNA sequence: TGTGCCAGCAGTCCAGGGGAAAACTATGGCTACACCTTC. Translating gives CASSPGENYGYTF.

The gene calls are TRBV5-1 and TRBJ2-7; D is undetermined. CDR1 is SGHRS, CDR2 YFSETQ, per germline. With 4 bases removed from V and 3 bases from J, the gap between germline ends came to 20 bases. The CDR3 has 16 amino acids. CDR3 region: CASSPGPGQSLYEQYV. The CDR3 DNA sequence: TGCGCCAGCAGCCCCGGCCCTGGTCAGTCACTCTACGAGCAGTACGTC.